This passage covers 19 T cell receptor beta chains from one sample sequenced in a study of blood T cells in healthy people across ages. Combining a sample-barcoded 5' primer with a J-beta primer mix, a second PCR ran for 7 to 11 cycles. TCRdb analysed the 5' RACE reads with MiXCR anew, one entry per CDR3 protein. The table shows more than 700,000 distinct CDR3 sequences, with 46% occurring only once. The sample comprised blood. The receptors originated from a man of 80 years or more in good health.

This clonotype was seen ten or more times. The chain recombines TRBV4-2 with TRBJ2-5; D is possibly TRBD2 (5 bases). With 0 bases removed from V and 6 bases from J, the gap between germline ends came to 14 bases. The CDR3 runs 15 residues. Germline CDR1 and CDR2: LGHNA and YNFKEQ. CDR3: CASSQDLARSKTQYF. In DNA form, the CDR3 reads TGTGCCAGCAGCCAAGACCTAGCCCGCAGTAAGACCCAGTACTTC.

This clonotype has a handful of counts. This chain joins TRBV12-3 or TRBV12-4 and TRBJ2-1, with a tentative D call TRBD2 (6 bases). The CDR3 has 12 residues. Between the trimmed V and J ends, which lost 1 base and 11 bases, there was a span of 9 bases. The CDR3 spells CASSLEGTQQFF. CDR3 sequence (DNA): TGTGCCAGCAGTTTAGAGGGGACTCAGCAGTTCTTC.

The CDR3 DNA sequence: TGCAGTGCTAGGGACACTAGCAGGTCCTACAATGAGCAGTTCTTC. Translating gives CSARDTSRSYNEQFF. The J gene is TRBJ2-1, the V gene TRBV20-1, with a tentative D call TRBD2 (6 bases). CDR1 is DFQATT, CDR2 SNEGSKA, per germline (reference sequence). V lost 3 bases, J lost 1 base, and 13 bases lay in between. The CDR3 runs to 15 residues.

This chain joins TRBV29-1 and TRBJ2-1; 14 bases line up with TRBD2. The J segment lost 13 bases and the V segment lost 5 bases, leaving 13 bases of the junction unmatched. The CDR3 covers 15 residues. The V gene's germline CDR1 is SQVTM and CDR2 ANQGSEA. CDR3 sequence: CSVSYGLAGGETQFF. The CDR3 DNA follows: TGCAGCGTTTCCTACGGACTAGCGGGAGGAGAGACCCAGTTCTTC.

This rearrangement joins TRBV7-2 to TRBJ2-4, with TRBD2 matching 7 bases. The J call may not be correct, given that the DNA end is closer to TRBJ2-7. Per germline, CDR1 SGHTA and CDR2 FQGNSA. The CDR3 length is 14 residues. The CDR3 spells CASRAGLVGDEQYF. The CDR3 DNA reads as TGTGCCAGCAGAGCGGGGCTAGTGGGTGACGAGCAGTACTTC.

The J gene is TRBJ1-2, the V gene TRBV7-6; no clear D gene. In germline, CDR1 is SGHVS, CDR2 FNYEAQ. With 5 bases removed from V and 4 bases from J, the gap between germline ends came to 23 bases. There are 17 residues in the CDR3. Here the CDR3 DNA reads TGTGCCAGCAGCCTCTCGGCCGGTGGGAGTGGCGGCTATGGCTACACCTTC. This encodes CASSLSAGGSGGYGYTF. The full variable domain, completed using reference TRBV7-6 and TRBJ1-2, is GAGVSQSPRYKVTKRGQDVALRCDPISGHVSLYWYRQALGQGPEFLTYFNYEAQQDKSGLPNDRFSAERPEGSISTLTIQRTEQRDSAMYRCASSLSAGGSGGYGYTFGSGTRLTVV.

To note about this clonotype: One end of the junction fails to match germline, which may point to a read error. The chain employs TRBV5-1 and TRBJ2-2, with D uncertain. The CDR3 is 13 amino acids. Germline-derived CDR1 and CDR2 are SGHRS and YFSETQ. The CDR3 spells CASGLVYTGELFF. The CDR3 DNA sequence: TGCGCCAGCGGCTTGGTATACACCGGGGAGCTGTTTTTT. Drawing the rest from reference TRBV5-1 and TRBJ2-2, the complete variable domain is KAGVTQTPRYLIKTRGQQVTLSCSPISGHRSVSWYQQTPGQGLQFLFEYFSETQRNKGNFPGRFSGRQFSNSRSEMNVSTLELGDSALYLCASGLVYTGELFFGEGSRLTVL.

To note about this clonotype: A read error is likely, as this CDR3 ends without the conserved phenylalanine or tryptophan. V gene TRBV10-3 combines with J gene TRBJ2-2; 8 bases align to TRBD2. Germline loops: CDR1 ENHRY, CDR2 SYGVKD. V lost 4 bases and J lost 2; bases outside the gene matches: 9. This CDR3 has 17 residues. The CDR3 DNA follows: TGTGCCATCAGTGTTAGTAGCGGGGTCACTAACACCGGGGAGCTGTTTTTA. This translates into CAISVSSGVTNTGELFL.

This chain joins TRBV5-1 and TRBJ1-2, with D perhaps matching TRBD1 (5 bases). Per the germline V gene, CDR1 is SGHRS and CDR2 is YFSETQ. V was cut by 3 bases and J by 5 bases, with 14 bases left in between. The CDR3 is 14 residues long. CDR3 amino acids: CASSSGTDIYGYTF. CDR3 coding DNA: TGCGCCAGCAGCTCCGGGACGGACATTTATGGCTACACCTTC.

This clonotype was counted between two and nine times. The rearrangement links TRBV29-1 to TRBJ1-3; D gene ambiguous. V lost 2 bases and J 0 bases, leaving 17 bases between the germline ends. The CDR3 is made up of 17 amino acids. Germline assignment: CDR1 SQVTM and CDR2 ANQGSEA. CDR3 loop: CSVERADSLSSGNTIYF. The CDR3, as DNA: TGCAGCGTTGAAAGGGCCGATTCACTTTCCTCTGGAAACACCATATATTTT. The full variable domain, in which reference TRBV29-1 and TRBJ1-3 provide the parts outside the CDR3, is SAVISQKPSRDICQRGTSLTIQCQVDSQVTMMFWYRQQPGQSLTLIATANQGSEATYESGFVIDKFPISRPNLTFSTLTVSNMSPEDSSIYLCSVERADSLSSGNTIYFGEGSWLTVV.

The CDR3 reads CASTFPDTGRGKLFF. DNA for the CDR3: TGTGCCAGCACCTTCCCGGACACAGGTCGGGGAAAACTGTTTTTT. V is TRBV5-8 and J is TRBJ1-4; D perhaps matches TRBD1 (5 bases). V shed 6 bases and J shed 10 bases, with 22 bases lying between them. Germline lookup yields CDR1 SGHTS and CDR2 YDEGEE. CDR3 length: 15 amino acids.

The rearrangement uses TRBV7-9 and TRBJ2-3; 7 bases line up with TRBD1. This CDR3 has 16 amino acids. In germline, CDR1 is SEHNR, CDR2 FQNEAQ (reference sequence). The ends lost 5 bases at V and 6 bases at J; junction bases unmatched: 14. The CDR3 here is CASSPRQGLLVDTQYF. CDR3 nucleotide sequence: TGTGCCAGCAGCCCAAGACAGGGATTGTTGGTGGATACGCAGTATTTT.

The sample holds a few counts of this clonotype. This clone may be a read error of a much larger clone one base away. The chain has TRBV7-8 and TRBJ2-5; perhaps TRBD2 as D (6 bases). The CDR3 has 14 amino acids. Germline-derived CDR1 and CDR2 are SGHVS and FQNEAQ. The CDR3 here is CASGLSQIQETHYF. The CDR3 DNA reads as TGTGCCAGCGGACTAAGCCAAATCCAAGAGACCCATTACTTC.

This clonotype was seen ten or more times. This chain connects TRBV3-1 to TRBJ2-7, with D perhaps matching TRBD2 (6 bases). The CDR3 has 14 residues. V was clipped by 5 bases and J by 9 bases, with 20 bases between them. Germline CDR1 is LGHDT and CDR2 is YNNKEL (reference sequence). The CDR3 spells CASSNRDSFNGQYF. The CDR3 DNA reads TGTGCCAGCAGCAACCGGGACTCCTTTAACGGGCAGTACTTC.

The chain carries TRBV4-1 and TRBJ2-7; unclear D gene. The V end was cut by 4 bases, the J end by 1 base, with 20 bases between. The CDR3 consists of 17 residues. Germline assignment: CDR1 MGHRA and CDR2 YSYEKL. Here the CDR3 reads CASSPTEWYTESYEQYF. The CDR3 coding sequence is TGCGCCAGCAGCCCAACAGAATGGTACACGGAATCCTACGAGCAGTACTTC.

The chain carries TRBV15 and TRBJ2-1; 7 bases match TRBD1. The CDR3 loop spans 13 amino acids. Germline trimming cut 3 bases from V and 10 bases from J; bases unmatched to any gene: 6. Looked up from germline, CDR1 is LNHNV and CDR2 is YYDKDF (reference sequence). The CDR3 is CATSRLQGLEQFF. As DNA, the CDR3 is TGTGCCACCAGCAGGTTACAGGGGTTGGAGCAGTTCTTC.

This clonotype was seen many times. A much larger clone differs by one base, so this may be a read error. V gene TRBV27 combines with J gene TRBJ2-5; D uncertain. Germline V gene sequence: CDR1 MNHEY, CDR2 SMNVEV (reference sequence). V lost 5 bases and J lost 7, with 17 bases in between. The CDR3 is made up of 14 amino acids. CDR3 bases: TGTGCCAGCAGTGCGCAAGGTCCCTACACGACCCAGTACTTC. It specifies CASSAQGPYTTQYF.

CDR3 sequence: CASSLIGQGTMNTEAFF. CDR3 coding DNA: TGTGCCAGCAGTTTAATAGGACAGGGGACCATGAACACTGAAGCTTTCTTT. The J gene is TRBJ1-1, the V gene TRBV28; 9 bases align to TRBD1. V gave up 2 bases and J gave up 0 bases; unmatched junction bases: 7. Looked up from germline, CDR1 is MDHEN and CDR2 is SYDVKM. The CDR3 is made up of 17 amino acids.

This sequence joins TRBV15 and TRBJ2-4; TRBD1 matches at 7 bases. The J call is uncertain, as TRBJ2-7 better fits the DNA end. The CDR3 consists of 14 residues. In germline, CDR1 is LNHNV, CDR2 YYDKDF (reference sequence). CDR3 protein: CATRGTEVSYEQYF. CDR3 nucleotide sequence: TGTGCCACCAGAGGGACAGAGGTTTCCTACGAGCAGTACTTC.